These 21 T cell receptor beta chains were sequenced from one sample in a study of blood T cell repertoires in COVID-19. Here immunoSEQ multiplex PCR was the method, and the copy in TCRdb shows in-frame clones only, minus some. The repertoire holds 150,000 to 200,000 clones, about 86% seen once, with around 10% in the top ten. The source material was peripheral blood. These receptors were collected from a woman between 70 and 85 years old with COVID-19, enrolled during active disease.

V is TRBV28 and J is TRBJ1-6; 8 bases align to TRBD1. After removal of 6 bases from V and 5 bases from J, the junction contained 6 bases not matched to a gene. This CDR3 has 15 residues. Per germline, CDR1 MDHEN and CDR2 SYDVKM. The CDR3 loop reads CASSPPDRDNSPLHF. The DNA for the CDR3 is TGTGCCAGCAGCCCTCCGGACAGGGATAATTCACCCCTCCACTTT. The variable domain in full, with the rest retrieved from reference TRBV28 and TRBJ1-6, is DVKVTQSSRYLVKRTGEKVFLECVQDMDHENMFWYRQDPGLGLRLIYFSYDVKMKEKGDIPEGYSVSREKKERFSLILESASTNQTSMYLCASSPPDRDNSPLHFGNGTRLTVT.

The V call is TRBV9, the J call TRBJ2-3; 10 bases match TRBD2. This CDR3 spans 15 amino acids. CDR1 is SGDLS, CDR2 YYNGEE, per germline. Trimming cost V 4 bases and J 2 bases; bases outside gene matches: 4. CDR3 sequence (DNA): TGTGCCAGCAGCCATAGCGGGGGGCCCACAGATACGCAGTATTTT. It yields the protein CASSHSGGPTDTQYF.

The chain joins TRBV14 to TRBJ2-5; 14 bases are shared with TRBD2. CDR1 is SGHDN, CDR2 FVKESK, per germline. The CDR3 runs 17 residues. J lost 5 bases, V lost 4 bases, and 9 bases had no gene match. Here the CDR3 DNA reads TGTGCCAGCAGCCGAGGACTAGCGGGGGGAGTATGGGAGACCCAGTACTTC. It encodes CASSRGLAGGVWETQYF. Full variable domain (remainder filled in from reference TRBV14 and TRBJ2-5): EAGVTQFPSHSVIEKGQTVTLRCDPISGHDNLYWYRRVMGKEIKFLLHFVKESKQDESGMPNNRFLAERTGGTYSTLKVQPAELEDSGVYFCASSRGLAGGVWETQYFGPGTRLLVL.

The chain links TRBV2 to TRBJ1-4; D gene uncertain. CDR1 SNHLY and CDR2 FYNNEI come from the germline V gene. There are 14 residues in the CDR3. Trimming left V 4 bases short and J 0 bases short, with 6 bases between. CDR3 amino acids: CASSVEATNEKLFF. CDR3 DNA: TGTGCCAGCAGTGTGGAGGCAACTAATGAAAAACTGTTTTTT.

This chain links TRBV7-8 with TRBJ2-1; 7 bases map to TRBD1. V lost 8 bases, J lost 15 bases, and 10 bases stayed unmatched. The germline gives CDR1 SGHVS, CDR2 FQNEAQ. The CDR3 contains 11 residues. The CDR3: CASGIDRVTFF. The CDR3 DNA reads as TGTGCCAGCGGAATAGACAGGGTAACGTTCTTC.

This chain connects TRBV5-1 to TRBJ1-2; 8 bases fit TRBD1. Germline V gene lookup returns CDR1 SGHRS and CDR2 YFSETQ. Trimming removed 5 bases from V and 8 bases from J; junction bases left unmatched: 8. This CDR3 comprises 13 residues. CDR3 DNA: TGCGCCAGCAGATTGACAGGGGAAGGCGGCTACACCTTC. It yields the protein CASRLTGEGGYTF.

The V and J genes are TRBV6-1 and TRBJ2-3; 13 nucleotides match TRBD2. The CDR3 is made up of 17 amino acids. The V and J ends lost 0 bases and 9 bases, in that order; junction bases with no gene match: 9. Germline V gene data show CDR1 as MNHNS and CDR2 as SASEGT. The CDR3 coding sequence is TGTGCCAGCAGTGAAGCGGGGACTAGCGGGGTCCGGGGGACGCAGTATTTT. Protein sequence: CASSEAGTSGVRGTQYF.

CDR3 in amino acids: CATGTGQVYSYEQYF. CDR3 nucleotide sequence: TGTGCCACAGGAACGGGACAGGTATACTCCTACGAGCAGTACTTC. This chain uses TRBV19 with TRBJ2-7; 8 bases agree with TRBD1. Trimming removed 10 bases from V and 0 bases from J; junction bases left unmatched: 11. Germline-derived CDR1 and CDR2 are LNHDA and SQIVND (reference sequence). The CDR3 sequence is 15 residues long.

This sequence joins TRBV19 and TRBJ1-2; TRBD1 might be the D (5 bases). The CDR3 is 13 residues long. V was cut by 8 bases and J by 0 bases, with 10 bases left in between. CDR1 LNHDA and CDR2 SQIVND come from the germline V gene (reference sequence). In DNA, the CDR3 is TGTGCCAGTTCAGCGGGGCCTAACTATGGCTACACCTTC. Translated: CASSAGPNYGYTF.

V and J are TRBV19 and TRBJ1-6, with TRBD1 identical over 7 bases. The CDR3 is 15 amino acids. Trimming at V came to 7 bases and at J to 0 bases, leaving 3 bases not matched to a gene. Germline CDR1 is LNHDA and CDR2 is SQIVND (reference sequence). CDR3 bases: TGTGCCAGTATGGGACAGAGCTCCTATAATTCACCCCTCCACTTT. Encoded protein: CASMGQSSYNSPLHF.

This clone was seen only once. CDR3 sequence reads: CASSSGTGIYGYTF. The CDR3 region has the DNA TGTGCCAGCAGCTCCGGGACAGGGATCTATGGCTACACCTTC. The V call is TRBV9, the J call TRBJ1-2; 9 bases match TRBD1. J was trimmed by 4 bases and V by 4 bases; bases with no gene match: 5. CDR3 length: 14 residues. Germline CDR1 and CDR2: SGDLS and YYNGEE.

V usage is TRBV5-1 and J usage is TRBJ1-1; D perhaps matches TRBD1 (6 bases). Germline V gene sequence: CDR1 SGHRS, CDR2 YFSETQ. CDR3 length: 14 amino acids. The V gene lost 6 bases and the J gene lost 0 bases, with 12 bases spanning the gap. As DNA, the CDR3 is TGCGCCAGCACGTCGAGGGGGATGAACACTGAAGCTTTCTTT. This gives the protein CASTSRGMNTEAFF. The whole variable domain, filled in from reference TRBV5-1 and TRBJ1-1, reads KAGVTQTPRYLIKTRGQQVTLSCSPISGHRSVSWYQQTPGQGLQFLFEYFSETQRNKGNFPGRFSGRQFSNSRSEMNVSTLELGDSALYLCASTSRGMNTEAFFGQGTRLTVV.

In DNA form, the CDR3 reads TGTGCCATCAGCCGGGACAGTAGCTACGAGCAGTACTTC. The encoded protein is CAISRDSSYEQYF. This chain connects TRBV10-3 to TRBJ2-7; 7 positions agree with TRBD1. This CDR3 is 13 amino acids long. Germline V gene data show CDR1 as ENHRY and CDR2 as SYGVKD. V lost 6 bases and J lost 3; bases outside the gene matches: 5.

The CDR3 nucleotides are TGTGCCAGCAGCCAGGGGACTGTGGGCCACCAAGAGACCCAGTACTTC. It specifies CASSQGTVGHQETQYF. This chain connects TRBV3-1 (or the pseudogene TRBV3-2) to TRBJ2-5; D is perhaps TRBD2 (6 bases). V lost 3 bases to trimming and J lost 0 bases, with 14 bases between them. The CDR3 sequence is 16 residues long. Germline CDR1 is LGHDT and CDR2 is YNNKEL (reference sequence).

The rearrangement joins TRBV28 to TRBJ1-2; D is perhaps TRBD1 (6 bases). CDR1 and CDR2 (germline): MDHEN, SYDVKM. The CDR3 is made up of 14 amino acids. V lost 4 bases and J lost 0, with 9 bases in between. The CDR3 is CASSSRQANYGYTF. The CDR3, as DNA: TGTGCCAGCAGTTCGAGACAGGCTAACTATGGCTACACCTTC.

This CDR3 is CAIKGTGNTGELFF. CDR3 DNA: TGTGCCATCAAAGGGACAGGGAACACCGGGGAGCTGTTTTTT. The V and J genes are TRBV10-3 and TRBJ2-2; TRBD1 matches at 8 bases. Germline loops: CDR1 ENHRY, CDR2 SYGVKD. V lost 7 bases, J lost 1 base, and 2 bases stayed unmatched. The CDR3 contains 14 residues.

The chain uses TRBV2 and TRBJ1-1; 8 positions agree with TRBD1. The trim removed 7 bases at V and 1 base at J, leaving 5 bases unmatched. This CDR3 region has 14 residues. Germline CDR1 and CDR2: SNHLY and FYNNEI. The CDR3 coding sequence is TGTGCCAGCAATGAGGGACAGGCGAACACTGAAGCTTTCTTT. It translates to CASNEGQANTEAFF.

The chain carries TRBV3-1 (or the pseudogene TRBV3-2) and TRBJ1-5, with 8 nucleotides matching TRBD1. In germline, CDR1 is LGHDT, CDR2 YNNKEL (reference sequence). Germline trimming cut 3 bases from V and 6 bases from J; bases unmatched to any gene: 7. The CDR3 runs 15 residues. The CDR3 spells CASSQMAGGSQPQHF. The CDR3 region has the DNA TGTGCCAGCAGCCAGATGGCAGGGGGCAGTCAGCCCCAGCATTTT.

The J gene is TRBJ2-7, the V gene TRBV28; D ambiguous. This CDR3 has 15 amino acids. Between the trimmed V and J ends, which lost 6 bases and 0 bases, there was a span of 15 bases. Per germline, CDR1 MDHEN and CDR2 SYDVKM. The CDR3 reads CASRADIISSYEQYF. CDR3 coding DNA: TGTGCCAGCAGGGCAGACATAATTAGCTCCTACGAGCAGTACTTC.

The rearrangement links TRBV5-1 to TRBJ2-1; D is uncertain. The CDR3 spans 14 residues. The V and J ends lost 4 bases and 5 bases respectively, with 13 bases between them. CDR1 is SGHRS and CDR2 is YFSETQ in the germline V gene. CDR3 bases: TGCGCCAGCAGCATTACGCTAGGTAACAATGAGCAGTTCTTC. Translated: CASSITLGNNEQFF.

The V gene is TRBV6-1, the J gene TRBJ1-1, with D maybe TRBD1 (5 bases). Trimming took 2 bases from V and 4 from J, leaving 17 bases between them. The V gene's germline CDR1 is MNHNS and CDR2 SASEGT. This CDR3 region has 16 residues. The CDR3, as DNA: TGTGCCAGCAGTGAATACTCCGGCAGGGTATTCACTGAAGCTTTCTTT. It yields the protein CASSEYSGRVFTEAFF.